These 20 T cell receptor beta chains came from one sample sequenced in a study of T cell changes during pregnancy in multiple sclerosis. Sequencing used immunoSEQ multiplex PCR; TCRdb keeps in-frame clones, though not all of them. The table has about 20,000 clones, roughly nine tenths seen once. Specimen: CD4+ T cells from peripheral blood mononuclear cells, collected after pregnancy. Receptors were obtained from a female donor in good health, enrolled as a control in a pregnancy study.

The CDR3 DNA reads as TGTGCCGCTAGACCTAGCGGGGTTTCCTACGAGCAGTACTTC. It encodes CAARPSGVSYEQYF. V and J are TRBV6-5 and TRBJ2-7; 9 nucleotides line up with TRBD2. Trimming removed 11 bases from V and 1 base from J; junction bases left unmatched: 9. The CDR3 spans 14 residues. In germline, CDR1 is MNHEY, CDR2 SVGAGI.

V usage is TRBV6-6 and J usage is TRBJ2-3; TRBD2 matches 10 bases. CDR3 size: 14 residues. CDR1 and CDR2 from the germline V gene are MNHNY and SVGAGI (reference sequence). V shed 7 bases, J shed 5 bases, and the junction held 6 bases outside the gene matches. For the CDR3, the DNA is TGTGCCAGCAACCTTCTAGCGGGGGAAGATACGCAGTATTTT. It encodes CASNLLAGEDTQYF.

This clone came up once. V and J are TRBV5-1 and TRBJ1-1, with D unclear. Trimming took off 4 bases at V and 1 base at J, with 11 bases between the two ends. The germline V gene encodes CDR1 SGHRS and CDR2 YFSETQ. The CDR3 is 14 amino acids. The CDR3: CASSIPGGNTEAFF. CDR3 DNA sequence: TGCGCCAGCAGCATCCCGGGAGGGAACACTGAAGCTTTCTTT.

This clone was picked up one time. V and J are TRBV7-3 and TRBJ2-3; 12 nucleotides agree with TRBD2. The CDR3 totals 17 residues. Looked up from germline, CDR1 is SGHTA and CDR2 is FQGTGA. V lost 2 bases, J lost 5 bases, and 8 bases stayed unmatched. CDR3 DNA sequence: TGTGCCAGCAGCTTAGGTTCGACTAGCGGGAGTGGAGATACGCAGTATTTT. Amino acids: CASSLGSTSGSGDTQYF.

The rearrangement uses TRBV18 and TRBJ2-5, with 8 positions matching TRBD2. The germline V gene has CDR1 KGHSH and CDR2 LQKENI. V was pared by 0 bases and J by 4 bases, with 4 bases of the junction left unmatched. This CDR3 comprises 15 residues. CDR3 in DNA: TGTGCCAGCTCACCACCGGGGCTAGCGGGAGAGACCCAGTACTTC. It translates to CASSPPGLAGETQYF.

V usage is TRBV7-8 and J usage is TRBJ2-1; 10 nucleotides line up with TRBD2. V trimming: 5 bases; J trimming: 5 bases; junction bases outside the gene matches: 3. CDR3 length equals 14 residues. The germline V gene encodes CDR1 SGHVS and CDR2 FQNEAQ. The CDR3 is CASSGLAANNEQFF. The CDR3 DNA is TGTGCCAGCAGCGGACTAGCGGCTAACAATGAGCAGTTCTTC.

This chain connects TRBV6-1 to TRBJ2-3; 11 bases match TRBD2. J gave up 0 bases and V 0 bases, and 2 bases lay outside the gene matches. Germline loops: CDR1 MNHNS, CDR2 SASEGT. The CDR3 loop spans 17 amino acids. CDR3 loop: CASSEALAGASTDTQYF. CDR3 bases: TGTGCCAGCAGTGAAGCACTAGCGGGGGCAAGCACAGATACGCAGTATTTT.

This rearrangement joins TRBV5-6 to TRBJ1-2; D unclear. V was shortened by 2 bases and J by 7 bases, with 12 bases between the two germline ends. Germline lookup yields CDR1 SGHDT and CDR2 YYEEEE. The CDR3 has 13 residues. The CDR3 coding sequence is TGTGCCAGCAGCTTACAGTGGGTCTCTGGCTACACCTTC. This codes for CASSLQWVSGYTF.

The chain couples TRBV7-6 to TRBJ1-4, with D hard to call. CDR1 SGHVS and CDR2 FNYEAQ come from the germline V gene. The CDR3 length is 14 residues. Trimming left V 5 bases short and J 5 bases short, with 12 bases between. As DNA, the CDR3 is TGTGCCAGCAGCGCACGGGGTCAAAATGAAAAACTGTTTTTT. Its translation: CASSARGQNEKLFF. Using reference TRBV7-6 and TRBJ1-4 for the parts outside the CDR3, the full variable domain is GAGVSQSPRYKVTKRGQDVALRCDPISGHVSLYWYRQALGQGPEFLTYFNYEAQQDKSGLPNDRFSAERPEGSISTLTIQRTEQRDSAMYRCASSARGQNEKLFFGSGTQLSVL.

This clone has just one count. V and J are TRBV30 and TRBJ2-2; D may be TRBD1 (5 bases). Per the germline V gene, CDR1 is GTSNPN and CDR2 is SVGIG (reference sequence). V lost 3 bases and J 0 bases, leaving 8 bases between the germline ends. The CDR3 totals 14 residues. The CDR3 is CAWREGANTGELFF. CDR3 coding DNA: TGTGCCTGGAGGGAAGGGGCGAACACCGGGGAGCTGTTTTTT.

This chain links TRBV19 with TRBJ1-3; D remains ambiguous. In germline, CDR1 is LNHDA, CDR2 SQIVND (reference sequence). CDR3 size: 13 residues. Trimming took 1 base from V and 7 from J, leaving 8 bases between them. CDR3 bases: TGTGCCAGTAGTATAGGACCCGGGAACACCATATATTTT. Its translation is CASSIGPGNTIYF. Variable domain in full (rest from reference TRBV19 and TRBJ1-3): DGGITQSPKYLFRKEGQNVTLSCEQNLNHDAMYWYRQDPGQGLRLIYYSQIVNDFQKGDIAEGYSVSREKKESFPLTVTSAQKNPTAFYLCASSIGPGNTIYFGEGSWLTVV.

V and J are TRBV5-1 and TRBJ2-5; the D is unclear. CDR1 is SGHRS, CDR2 YFSETQ, per germline. This CDR3 has 13 amino acids. The V end lost 4 bases, the J end lost 0 bases, and 7 bases lay between the germline ends. CDR3 sequence (DNA): TGCGCCAGCAGCCTAGAATACCAAGAGACCCAGTACTTC. Translation: CASSLEYQETQYF.

The V and J genes are TRBV6-1 and TRBJ1-1; a possible D gene is TRBD1 (5 bases). Looked up from germline, CDR1 is MNHNS and CDR2 is SASEGT. The CDR3 spans 15 residues. The V end was cut by 1 base, the J end by 1 base, with 10 bases between. CDR3 sequence: CASSEVLGRNTEAFF. For the CDR3, the DNA is TGTGCCAGCAGTGAAGTCCTGGGGCGGAACACTGAAGCTTTCTTT.

The V and J genes are TRBV6-5 and TRBJ1-3; TRBD1 might be the D (5 bases). Trimming took 7 bases from V and 4 from J, leaving 17 bases between them. Germline loops: CDR1 MNHEY, CDR2 SVGAGI. This CDR3 has 15 residues. As DNA, the CDR3 is TGTGCCAGCACCGCGGGGCTAACGTGGGGAAACACCATATATTTT. Amino acids: CASTAGLTWGNTIYF.

J is TRBJ2-2 and V is TRBV18; 11 bases match TRBD2. The germline gives CDR1 KGHSH, CDR2 LQKENI. CDR3 size: 16 residues. Trimming at V came to 1 base and at J to 8 bases, leaving 6 bases not matched to a gene. The CDR3 loop reads CASSPLAGGPTGELFF. Written as DNA, the CDR3 is TGTGCCAGCTCACCACTAGCGGGAGGGCCAACTGGGGAGCTGTTTTTT.

The chain has TRBV7-2 and TRBJ1-1; 8 bases are a match to TRBD1. The CDR3 covers 15 residues. V was pared by 1 base and J by 1 base, with 2 bases of the junction left unmatched. CDR1 and CDR2 from the germline V gene are SGHTA and FQGNSA. The CDR3 region is CASSLGTGWNTEAFF. The CDR3 DNA reads TGTGCCAGCAGCTTAGGGACAGGGTGGAACACTGAAGCTTTCTTT.

This chain connects TRBV6-1 to TRBJ1-2; maybe TRBD1 (5 bases). The CDR3 consists of 12 residues. Trimming took off 11 bases at V and 4 bases at J, with 14 bases between the two ends. Looked up from germline, CDR1 is MNHNS and CDR2 is SASEGT. For the CDR3, the DNA is TGTGCCGCTAGACAGTCACGCTATGGCTACACCTTC. Its translation is CAARQSRYGYTF.

The chain employs TRBV7-6 and TRBJ2-2, with D perhaps TRBD1 (7 bases). CDR1 and CDR2 (germline): SGHVS, FNYEAQ. This CDR3 contains 14 residues. Trimming pared 6 bases from V and 5 bases from J, leaving 13 bases between. The CDR3 region has the DNA TGTGCCAGCAGGTCCTCAGGGGGGACCGGGGAGCTGTTTTTT. Protein sequence: CASRSSGGTGELFF.

The CDR3 DNA follows: TGTGCCAGCAGTGAAATAACAGGGGCCAACACCATATATTTT. It is translated as CASSEITGANTIYF. This sequence joins TRBV6-1 and TRBJ1-3; 7 bases line up with TRBD1. This CDR3 region has 14 residues. Looked up from germline, CDR1 is MNHNS and CDR2 is SASEGT. V gave up 2 bases and J gave up 7 bases; unmatched junction bases: 5.

The rearrangement joins TRBV30 to TRBJ1-1; tentative D call: TRBD1 (5 bases). The V gene lost 2 bases and the J gene lost 1 base, with 11 bases spanning the gap. The CDR3 is made up of 14 amino acids. In germline, CDR1 is GTSNPN, CDR2 SVGIG (reference sequence). Written as DNA, the CDR3 is TGTGCCTGGAGTACGCGGGACTGGAACACTGAAGCTTTCTTT. It translates to CAWSTRDWNTEAFF.